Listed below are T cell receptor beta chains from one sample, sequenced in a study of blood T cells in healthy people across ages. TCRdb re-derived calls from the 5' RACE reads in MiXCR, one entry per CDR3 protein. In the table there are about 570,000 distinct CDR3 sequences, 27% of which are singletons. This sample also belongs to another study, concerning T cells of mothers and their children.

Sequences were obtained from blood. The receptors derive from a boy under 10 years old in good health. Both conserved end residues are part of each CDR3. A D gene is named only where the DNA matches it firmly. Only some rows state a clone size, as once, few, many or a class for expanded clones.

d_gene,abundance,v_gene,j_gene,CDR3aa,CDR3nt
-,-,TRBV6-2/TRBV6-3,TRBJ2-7,CASYGDGTRAEQYF,TGTGCCAGCTACGGCGACGGGACGAGGGCCGAGCAGTACTTC
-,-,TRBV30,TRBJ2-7,CAWSVYRISYEQYF,TGTGCCTGGAGTGTATACCGGATTTCCTACGAGCAGTACTTC
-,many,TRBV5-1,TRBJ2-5,CASSLVNRAETQYF,TGCGCCAGCAGCTTGGTGAACAGGGCGGAGACCCAGTACTTC
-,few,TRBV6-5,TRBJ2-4,CASSSEAGSWDIQYF,TGTGCCAGCTCGTCGGAGGCGGGTTCTTGGGACATTCAGTACTTC
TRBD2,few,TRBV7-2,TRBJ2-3,CASSLYPGLAVVPQYF,TGTGCCAGCAGCTTATATCCGGGACTAGCAGTGGTTCCGCAGTATTTT
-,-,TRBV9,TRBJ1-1,CASSVASQSEAFF,TGTGCCAGCAGCGTAGCCTCCCAATCTGAAGCTTTCTTT
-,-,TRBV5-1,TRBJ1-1,CASSFTRRKGTEAFF,TGCGCCAGCAGCTTCACGCGTCGTAAAGGCACTGAAGCTTTCTTT
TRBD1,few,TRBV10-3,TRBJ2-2,CATTTGGNTGELFF,TGTGCCACCACGACAGGGGGTAACACCGGGGAGCTGTTTTTT
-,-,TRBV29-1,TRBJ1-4,CSVEDNPGAGGEKLFF,TGCAGCGTTGAAGATAACCCTGGGGCCGGGGGTGAAAAACTGTTTTTT
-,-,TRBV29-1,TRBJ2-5,CSVLWETQYF,TGCAGCGTTTTGTGGGAGACCCAGTACTTC
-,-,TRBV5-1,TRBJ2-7,CASSHGLTYEQYF,TGCGCCAGCAGCCACGGTCTAACCTACGAGCAGTACTTC
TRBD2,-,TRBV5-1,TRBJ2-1,CASSLTASGRAREQFF,TGCGCCAGCAGCTTGACTGCTAGCGGGAGGGCACGGGAGCAGTTCTTC
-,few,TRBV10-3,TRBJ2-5,CAIRGPGAETQYF,TGTGCCATCAGGGGGCCGGGAGCGGAGACCCAGTACTTC
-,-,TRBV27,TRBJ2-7,CASNCRDQGWYEQYF,TGTGCCAGCAATTGCCGCGATCAGGGTTGGTACGAGCAGTACTTC
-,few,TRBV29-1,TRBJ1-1,CSVDGRPGTEAFF,TGCAGCGTTGATGGAAGGCCGGGCACTGAAGCTTTCTTT
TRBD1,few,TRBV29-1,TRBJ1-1,CSAVLSGGATEAFF,TGCAGCGCCGTCCTTTCAGGGGGCGCGACTGAAGCTTTCTTT
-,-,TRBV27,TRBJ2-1,CASSLFKGEGRLRFF,TGTGCCAGCTCCCTTTTTAAGGGGGAGGGCCGTCTTCGGTTCTTC
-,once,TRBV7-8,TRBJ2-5,CASGGSSAKETQNF,TGTGCCAGCGGCGGTTCTAGTGCCAAAGAGACCCAGAACTTC
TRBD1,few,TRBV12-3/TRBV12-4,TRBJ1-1,CASSWSGTAENTEAFF,TGTGCCAGCAGTTGGTCCGGGACAGCGGAGAACACTGAAGCTTTCTTT
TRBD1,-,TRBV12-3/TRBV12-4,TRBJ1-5,CASSPGQGWYYSNQPQHF,TGTGCCAGCAGCCCCGGACAGGGGTGGTACTATAGCAATCAGCCCCAGCATTTT
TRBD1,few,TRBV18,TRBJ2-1,CASSPFSQGANEQFF,TGTGCCAGCTCACCGTTCTCTCAGGGGGCAAATGAGCAGTTCTTC
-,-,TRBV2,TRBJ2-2,CASSEGRFNTGELFF,TGTGCCAGCAGTGAAGGGCGGTTCAACACCGGGGAGCTGTTTTTT
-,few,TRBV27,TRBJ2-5,CASSLLEEYQETQYF,TGTGCCAGCAGTCTTCTTGAGGAGTACCAAGAGACCCAGTACTTC
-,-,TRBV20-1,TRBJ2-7,CSARPASYEQYF,TGCAGTGCTAGACCAGCCTCCTACGAGCAGTACTTC
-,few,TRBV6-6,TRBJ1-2,CASSKQAGGMSGYTF,TGTGCCAGCAGTAAACAGGCGGGGGGAATGAGTGGCTACACCTTC
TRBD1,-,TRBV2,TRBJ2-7,CASRPGQGFSRVTYEQYF,TGTGCCAGCAGACCGGGACAGGGATTTTCTAGGGTCACCTACGAGCAGTACTTC
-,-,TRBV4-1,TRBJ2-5,CASSQRTGYQETQYF,TGCGCCAGCAGCCAACGTACTGGCTACCAAGAGACCCAGTACTTC
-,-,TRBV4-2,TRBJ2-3,CASSQRTGTDTQYF,TGTGCCAGCAGCCAACGGACAGGCACAGATACGCAGTATTTT